The text below deals with one T cell receptor beta chain. In the original processing: Reference gene primers were amplified, and this amplification served to estimate nucleated cell counts. The data were produced by immunoSEQ multiplex PCR, yet TCRdb's version contains in-frame clones alone and is incomplete. The DNA gave D and trimming, while V, J and clone size come from that table. This sample has nearly 30,000 clones, with 89% found just once. Germline CDR1 SGHRS, CDR2 YFSETQ. With V trimmed by 4 bases and J by 7 bases, 9 bases remained unmatched. CDR3 length: 16 residues. The sample belongs to a study of blood T cell repertoires in COVID-19. Study overall: Material from acute and convalescent COVID-19 was sourced from the United States, Italy and Spain. PBMCs, B-cell-depleted T cells, or T cells provided the cDNA or gDNA that made up the material.

The rearrangement uses TRBV5-1 and TRBJ1-5; the match to TRBD1 covers 12 bases. The TCR comes from a human donor in a cohort sampled during active COVID-19. The sample taken for sequencing was peripheral blood. CDR3 loop: CASSIGTGGYQQPQHF. CDR3 nucleotide sequence: TGCGCCAGCAGCATCGGGACAGGGGGCTATCAGCAGCCCCAGCATTTT.